One and the same sample provided the 2 T cell receptor beta chains below, sequenced in a study of early T cells in non-severe SARS-CoV-2 infection. MiXCR was run by TCRdb on the 5' RACE reads, yielding one entry per CDR3 protein. The sample carries roughly 80,000 distinct CDR3 sequences, about 16% recorded once. Sequences were obtained from whole blood. Receptors were obtained from an adult who was a healthcare worker with PCR-confirmed SARS-CoV-2 infection or an uninfected control (not recorded which).

This clonotype appeared many times. The chain couples TRBV20-1 to TRBJ2-5; TRBD2 agrees at 10 bases. This CDR3 is 13 amino acids long. V was pared by 5 bases and J by 5 bases, with 5 bases of the junction left unmatched. Germline V lookup: CDR1 DFQATT, CDR2 SNEGSKA (reference sequence). The CDR3 nucleotides are TGCAGTGCTCGAGGGACTAGCGTTGAGACCCAGTACTTC. Encoded protein: CSARGTSVETQYF.

This clonotype was seen only a few times. This chain joins TRBV5-1 and TRBJ1-1; unclear D gene. The CDR3 loop spans 16 amino acids. Germline V gene lookup returns CDR1 SGHRS and CDR2 YFSETQ. Deletions cut 0 bases from V and 2 bases from J, with 14 bases between. The CDR3 here is CASSLASPLINTEAFF. DNA of the CDR3: TGCGCCAGCAGCTTGGCGAGCCCGCTGATTAACACTGAAGCTTTCTTT. Drawing the rest from reference TRBV5-1 and TRBJ1-1, the complete variable domain is KAGVTQTPRYLIKTRGQQVTLSCSPISGHRSVSWYQQTPGQGLQFLFEYFSETQRNKGNFPGRFSGRQFSNSRSEMNVSTLELGDSALYLCASSLASPLINTEAFFGQGTRLTVV.